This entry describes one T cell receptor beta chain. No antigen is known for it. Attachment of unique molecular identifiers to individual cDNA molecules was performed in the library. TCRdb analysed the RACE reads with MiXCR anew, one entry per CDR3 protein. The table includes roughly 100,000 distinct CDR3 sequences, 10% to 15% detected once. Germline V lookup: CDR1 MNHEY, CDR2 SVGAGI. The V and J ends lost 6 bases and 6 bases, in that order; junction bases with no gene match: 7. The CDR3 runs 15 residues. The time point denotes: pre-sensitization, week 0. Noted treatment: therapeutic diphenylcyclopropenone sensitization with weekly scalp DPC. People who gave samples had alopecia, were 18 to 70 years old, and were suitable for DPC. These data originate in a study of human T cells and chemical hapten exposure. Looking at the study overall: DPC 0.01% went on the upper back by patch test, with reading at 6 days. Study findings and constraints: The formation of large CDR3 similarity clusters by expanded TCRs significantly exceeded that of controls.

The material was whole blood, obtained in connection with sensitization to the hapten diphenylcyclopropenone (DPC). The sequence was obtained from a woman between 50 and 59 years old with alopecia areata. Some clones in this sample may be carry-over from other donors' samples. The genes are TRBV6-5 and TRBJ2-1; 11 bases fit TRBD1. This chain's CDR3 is CASSSDRGLRNEQFF. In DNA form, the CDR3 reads TGTGCCAGCAGCTCGGACAGGGGGCTCCGCAATGAGCAGTTCTTC.